The clone carrying this T cell receptor (beta chain) was recorded at least ten times. A single record per CDR3 protein comes from TCRdb applying MiXCR to the multiplex PCR reads. Among some 170,000 distinct CDR3 sequences listed, roughly a third were seen once. Samples came from axillary lymph nodes draining the breast cancer. The sample originates from a study of breast tumors, draining lymph nodes, adjacent tissues. CDR3 size: 15 residues. Trimming shortened V by 4 bases and J by 3 bases, and 12 bases separated the two germline ends. The specimen was axillary lymph node tissue. The genes are TRBV12-3 or TRBV12-4 and TRBJ1-4; tentative D call: TRBD1 (5 bases). The sequence was obtained from a female donor with breast cancer. Some clones in this sample may be carry-over from other donors' samples. CDR3 DNA sequence: TGTGCCAGCAGTTGGGACGGGGGGTCTAATGAAAAACTGTTTTTT. It translates to CASSWDGGSNEKLFF.